These 8 T cell receptor beta chains came from one sample sequenced in a study of blood T cell repertoires in COVID-19. Method: immunoSEQ multiplex PCR; TCRdb's copy keeps in-frame clones and lacks some. The sample carries roughly 43,000 clones, about four fifths recorded once. The sample comprised peripheral blood. These TCRs come from a woman in her sixties or seventies with acute or convalescent COVID-19.

The J gene is TRBJ2-5, the V gene TRBV7-9; tentative D call: TRBD2 (7 bases). Deletions cut 4 bases from V and 0 bases from J, with 18 bases between. This CDR3 is 17 amino acids long. The germline gives CDR1 SEHNR, CDR2 FQNEAQ (reference sequence). The CDR3 coding sequence is TGTGCCAGCAGCTCCCCGATAGGGGGGGGAAACCAAGAGACCCAGTACTTC. Protein product: CASSSPIGGGNQETQYF.

The rearrangement links TRBV5-4 to TRBJ1-5; 8 bases line up with TRBD1. J was trimmed by 7 bases and V by 0 bases; bases with no gene match: 6. The germline CDR1 and CDR2 sequences are SGHNT and YYREEE (reference sequence). The CDR3 contains 15 residues. For the CDR3, the DNA is TGTGCCAGCAGCTTGGGAGGACAGGGCGGGCAGCCCCAGCATTTT. Translating it yields CASSLGGQGGQPQHF.

The chain joins TRBV29-1 to TRBJ2-1; maybe TRBD2 (6 bases). The CDR3 loop spans 11 amino acids. The germline V and J ends were trimmed by 6 bases and 6 bases, with 9 bases remaining between them. Germline V gene data show CDR1 as SQVTM and CDR2 as ANQGSEA. This CDR3 is CSVELANEQFF. The CDR3 DNA follows: TGCAGCGTCGAACTAGCCAATGAGCAGTTCTTC.

The CDR3 coding sequence is TGTGCCAGTAGTATAGACCAGGGGGTAACCTACGAGCAGTACTTC. It is translated as CASSIDQGVTYEQYF. The V and J genes are TRBV19 and TRBJ2-7; 7 nucleotides agree with TRBD1. The germline gives CDR1 LNHDA, CDR2 SQIVND (reference sequence). With 0 bases clipped from V and 2 bases from J, the junction kept 4 bases outside the gene matches. The CDR3 length is 15 residues.

The chain recombines TRBV9 with TRBJ1-1; 10 nucleotides line up with TRBD1. Germline V gives CDR1 SGDLS, CDR2 YYNGEE. CDR3 length equals 17 residues. Trimming removed 2 bases from V and 3 bases from J; junction bases left unmatched: 10. CDR3: CASSVGLRDRGDTEAFF. CDR3 DNA sequence: TGTGCCAGCAGCGTGGGCTTAAGGGACAGGGGAGACACTGAAGCTTTCTTT. Full variable domain (missing parts from reference TRBV9 and TRBJ1-1): DSGVTQTPKHLITATGQRVTLRCSPRSGDLSVYWYQQSLDQGLQFLIQYYNGEERAKGNILERFSAQQFPDLHSELNLSSLELGDSALYFCASSVGLRDRGDTEAFFGQGTRLTVV.

This rearrangement joins TRBV7-3 to TRBJ2-1; TRBD2 matches 9 bases. This CDR3 is 15 amino acids long. Looked up from germline, CDR1 is SGHTA and CDR2 is FQGTGA. With 5 bases clipped from V and 8 bases from J, the junction kept 10 bases outside the gene matches. The CDR3 is CASSLRLAVRDEQFF. As DNA, the CDR3 is TGTGCCAGCAGCCTTAGACTAGCGGTTAGGGATGAGCAGTTCTTC.

V gene TRBV2 combines with J gene TRBJ2-5; D not certain. Per germline, CDR1 SNHLY and CDR2 FYNNEI. CDR3 length: 15 amino acids. Trimming took 2 bases from V and 0 from J, leaving 10 bases between them. Here the CDR3 reads CASSERQVNQETQYF. CDR3 sequence (DNA): TGTGCCAGCAGTGAAAGGCAGGTGAACCAAGAGACCCAGTACTTC.

This sequence joins TRBV7-9 and TRBJ2-7; a possible D gene is TRBD2 (6 bases). CDR1 and CDR2 (germline): SEHNR, FQNEAQ (reference sequence). V lost 1 base to trimming and J lost 0 bases, with 10 bases between them. CDR3 size: 15 residues. The CDR3 loop is CASSLGGGASYEQYF. CDR3 sequence (DNA): TGTGCCAGCAGCTTAGGTGGCGGGGCCTCCTACGAGCAGTACTTC.